The subject of this entry is one T cell receptor (delta chain). It lacks a known antigen. It is likely a read error: a sequence one base away is far more abundant. Receptor amplification or capture employed RT-PCR. The sequencing machine was an Illumina MiSeq. Public reads were reanalyzed in TCRdb with CATT, and rows carrying the same DNA were merged afterwards. The sample profile shows around 420 delta-chain clones; about 16% of them were found once. The ten largest make up approximately 56% of the sample. This record comes from a study of gammadelta T cells in human blood (dated by TCRdb to 2020 to 2021). The CDR3 spans 19 residues, from the cysteine through the phenylalanine. Kept here is only the CDR3 DNA, which spans 57 bases and is read in frame from base 1. Via the germline V gene, CDR1 is TSWWSYY and CDR2 QGS. General conclusions and limits of the study: According to the study, polyclonal expansion of innate gamma-delta T cells right after birth appeared to be driven by microbial exposure.

The sequence links TRDV1 to TRDJ1, with TRDD3 matching 10 junction bases. This clonotype originated in a human donor. Sequenced sample: non-Vgamma9Vdelta2 gamma-delta T cells from adult blood. The CDR3 region reads CALGELWGDTHRHTNKLIF. The DNA sequence is TGTGCTCTTGGGGAACTTTGGGGGGATACGCATCGCCACACCAATAAACTCATCTTT.